These 9 T cell receptor beta chains originate from one sample sequenced in a study of T cell responses to AZD1222 COVID-19 vaccine. The assay was immunoSEQ multiplex PCR, and TCRdb's table has in-frame clones only and misses some. This repertoire shows 90,000 to 150,000 clones, roughly 90% found once; its top ten account for around 2.5%. This material consisted of peripheral blood, taken 28 days after the second AZD1222 dose. The receptors originated from an adult who received the AZD1222 COVID-19 vaccine.

V gene TRBV19 combines with J gene TRBJ2-7; TRBD1 is a possible D gene (6 bases). The CDR3 is made up of 13 amino acids. Trimming took off 6 bases at V and 4 bases at J, with 13 bases between the two ends. Germline loops: CDR1 LNHDA, CDR2 SQIVND (reference sequence). The CDR3: CASSPGDGYEQYF. The CDR3 DNA reads as TGTGCCAGTAGCCCAGGGGACGGATACGAGCAGTACTTC.

This rearrangement joins TRBV19 to TRBJ2-5; 8 bases are shared with TRBD1. The CDR3 is 17 residues long. CDR1 is LNHDA and CDR2 is SQIVND in the germline V gene (reference sequence). J gave up 3 bases and V 1 base, and 10 bases lay outside the gene matches. The CDR3 nucleotides read TGTGCCAGTAGTATAGGTTTCGGCAGGGGGCTGAAAGAGACCCAGTACTTC. It is translated as CASSIGFGRGLKETQYF. Together with reference TRBV19 and TRBJ2-5, the CDR3 gives the full variable domain: DGGITQSPKYLFRKEGQNVTLSCEQNLNHDAMYWYRQDPGQGLRLIYYSQIVNDFQKGDIAEGYSVSREKKESFPLTVTSAQKNPTAFYLCASSIGFGRGLKETQYFGPGTRLLVL.

The chain uses TRBV19 and TRBJ1-2, with D unclear. Trimming shortened V by 0 bases and J by 8 bases, and 10 bases separated the two germline ends. This CDR3 has 13 amino acids. Germline CDR1 reads LNHDA; CDR2 reads SQIVND (reference sequence). The CDR3 bases are TGTGCCAGTAGTATAGAGGCCAGATCCGGCTACACCTTC. This gives the protein CASSIEARSGYTF.

This chain uses TRBV7-3 with TRBJ2-7; D is ambiguous. CDR1 and CDR2 from the germline V gene are SGHTA and FQGTGA. The CDR3 length is 15 residues. Trimming pared 3 bases from V and 3 bases from J, leaving 15 bases between. The CDR3 reads CASSLSPGSIYEQYF. In DNA form, the CDR3 reads TGTGCCAGCAGCTTGAGTCCGGGCTCCATCTACGAGCAGTACTTC.

The chain joins TRBV2 to TRBJ1-4; D gene unclear. The CDR3 runs 14 residues. Trimming took 8 bases from V and 4 from J, leaving 14 bases between them. CDR1 SNHLY and CDR2 FYNNEI come from the germline V gene. CDR3 protein: CASVLTQYNEKLFF. The CDR3 bases are TGTGCCAGCGTCCTCACACAGTATAATGAAAAACTGTTTTTT.

This clone was counted only a few times. The chain links TRBV3-1 (or the pseudogene TRBV3-2) to TRBJ2-3; the D is unclear. Trimming removed 4 bases at V and 1 base at J, with 9 bases between. Per germline, CDR1 LGHDT and CDR2 YNNKEL (reference sequence). This CDR3 has 14 residues. The CDR3 protein is CASSPPGRTDTQYF. CDR3 bases: TGTGCCAGCAGCCCACCTGGTCGCACAGATACGCAGTATTTT.

The rearrangement uses TRBV3-1 (or the pseudogene TRBV3-2) and TRBJ1-3, with 9 bases matching TRBD1. Germline assignment: CDR1 LGHDT and CDR2 YNNKEL (reference sequence). J lost 4 bases, V lost 4 bases, and 5 bases had no gene match. This CDR3 is 15 amino acids long. In DNA, the CDR3 is TGTGCCAGCAGCCGGGACAGGGCGAAAGGAAACACCATATATTTT. Translation: CASSRDRAKGNTIYF.

This chain connects TRBV6-5 to TRBJ1-2; TRBD1 matches 7 bases. This CDR3 contains 13 residues. CDR1 and CDR2 (germline): MNHEY, SVGAGI. J lost 2 bases, V lost 6 bases, and 3 bases had no gene match. In DNA, the CDR3 is TGTGCCAGCAGACTACAGGGGAACTATGGCTACACCTTC. Protein sequence: CASRLQGNYGYTF.

The chain recombines TRBV9 with TRBJ1-6; D gene ambiguous. This CDR3 has 14 residues. V dropped 1 base and J dropped 9 bases, with 11 bases sitting between them. The germline V gene encodes CDR1 SGDLS and CDR2 YYNGEE. The CDR3 DNA sequence: TGTGCCAGCAGCGTAAGGGCCGTGGGTTCACCCCTCCACTTT. Translating it yields CASSVRAVGSPLHF.